This TCR beta chain was sequenced in a study of memory CD4+ T cells and cytomegalovirus serostatus. Turning to the study itself: Of the healthy Belgian adults, 9 were CMV seropositive and 20 to 30 seronegative.

Points on this clone: Its antigen is undetermined.

The study's findings and limits: Suggested: most of the CMV-linked TCR signature lies in CD4+ memory cells. CMV serostatus prediction reached median AUC 0.95, or 0.91 with US-trained model.

The sort gate was single viable CD3+CD4+CD8-CD45RO+ cells for memory CD4+ T cells. Measured with immunoSEQ multiplex PCR; TCRdb has only the in-frame clones, and not every one. The sample has around 53,000 clones; 65% to 80% are singletons. The CDR3 spans 13 residues. Germline V gives CDR1 SNHLY, CDR2 FYNNEI. V lost 7 bases, J lost 0 bases, and 7 bases lay in between. The genes are TRBV2 and TRBJ1-3; D unresolved. The sample taken for sequencing was memory CD4+ T cells from blood. This TCR came from an adult in good health and CMV-seropositive. The chain's CDR3 is CASTSFSGNTIYF. CDR3 sequence (DNA): TGTGCCAGCACAAGCTTCTCTGGAAACACCATATATTTT.